This T cell receptor beta chain was recovered during a study of T-cell memory formation after mild COVID-19. Each CDR3 protein is one row after TCRdb ran MiXCR on the 5' RACE reads. This sample has 350,000 or so distinct CDR3 sequences; around 20% occur once, and the top ten carry around 23%. The CDR3 extends over 16 amino acids. The germline CDR1 and CDR2 sequences are DFQATT and SNEGSKA (reference sequence). J lost 5 bases, V lost 1 base, and 13 bases had no gene match. The material sequenced was PBMCs or a T cell subset sorted from them (not recorded which). The clonotype was recovered from a man between 18 and 35 years old who had mild COVID-19 (a few samples of this study predate the infection). Cell type and time point are not known. This chain connects TRBV20-1 to TRBJ2-5; 7 bases are a match to TRBD2. The CDR3 loop reads CSARVQNLAGVETQYF. The CDR3 nucleotides are TGCAGTGCTAGAGTTCAGAACTTGGCGGGGGTCGAGACCCAGTACTTC.